A selection of T cell receptor beta chains follows, all from one sample in a study of T cell changes during pregnancy in multiple sclerosis. The repertoire was sequenced with immunoSEQ multiplex PCR; TCRdb's copy has only in-frame clones and lacks some. The sample includes about 45,000 clones, about 89% of them seen just once. This specimen consisted of CD4+ T cells from peripheral blood mononuclear cells, obtained in the first trimester of pregnancy. These receptor sequences come from a female donor with multiple sclerosis, enrolled in a pregnancy study. CDR3s include the opening cysteine and the closing phenylalanine or tryptophan. The order of the fields is CDR3 length, D gene, J gene, clone size, V gene, CDR3 DNA, CDR3 protein. D genes are given only for firm matches. For some rows the clone size is stated as once, few or many, or as a class when expanded; others skip it.

15 | NA | TRBJ2-2 | NA | TRBV6-5 | TGTGCCAGCAGACCCGGGCGGGGGCTTGCCGGGGAGCTGTTTTTT | CASRPGRGLAGELFF
14 | NA | TRBJ1-1 | NA | TRBV29-1 | TGCAGCGTTGACCATGCCGACTTGAACACTGAAGCTTTCTTT | CSVDHADLNTEAFF
12 | NA | TRBJ2-7 | NA | TRBV5-6 | TGTGCCAGCAGCCGTAACTCCTACGAGCAGTACTTC | CASSRNSYEQYF
16 | TRBD2 | TRBJ2-3 | NA | TRBV4-3 | TGCGCCAGCAGCGTAACCCTGGGACTAGCTACAGATACGCAGTATTTT | CASSVTLGLATDTQYF
18 | TRBD2 | TRBJ2-2 | NA | TRBV5-1 | TGCGCCAGCAGCTTGGGGTCCGGAGGGAGGGCACTGACCGGGGAGCTGTTTTTT | CASSLGSGGRALTGELFF
13 | TRBD1 | TRBJ1-2 | NA | TRBV18 | TGTGCCAGCTCACCTAGCCCAGGGGGAGGCTACACCTTC | CASSPSPGGGYTF
15 | TRBD2 | TRBJ2-1 | NA | TRBV2 | TGTGCCAGCAGTGCAAGCGGGAGTTCCTACAATGAGCAGTTCTTC | CASSASGSSYNEQFF
14 | TRBD2 | TRBJ2-5 | NA | TRBV5-1 | TGCGCCAGCGGGCCGGGAGGGGGGACAGAGACCCAGTACTTC | CASGPGGGTETQYF
13 | NA | TRBJ1-5 | NA | TRBV6-1 | TGTGCCAGCAGTGTGCACTCCAATCAGCCCCAGCATTTT | CASSVHSNQPQHF
12 | NA | TRBJ2-1 | once | TRBV4-1 | TGCGCCAGCAGCCAGCAGTCACGTGAGCAGTTCTTC | CASSQQSREQFF
20 | TRBD1 | TRBJ1-2 | NA | TRBV4-1 | TGCGCCAGCAGCCCCCCTTACGCCCGGGACAGGGGGCGGTCTAACTATGGCTACACCTTC | CASSPPYARDRGRSNYGYTF
12 | NA | TRBJ1-1 | NA | TRBV27 | TGTGCCAGCAGTTTCAGGGGCACTGAAGCTTTCTTT | CASSFRGTEAFF
13 | TRBD2 | TRBJ2-1 | NA | TRBV5-6 | TGTGCCAGCAGCTTAGCGGGGAGGAACGAGCAGTTCTTC | CASSLAGRNEQFF
16 | NA | TRBJ2-2 | NA | TRBV5-1 | TGCGCCAGCAGCTTGAGGGGGAACAGCTTCACCGGGGAGCTGTTTTTT | CASSLRGNSFTGELFF
15 | TRBD1 | TRBJ2-7 | few | TRBV4-1 | TGCGCCAGCAGCCATACCGGGACAGGGGGCGACGAGCAGTACTTC | CASSHTGTGGDEQYF
15 | NA | TRBJ2-6 | NA | TRBV2 | TGTGCCAGCAGACCTCCAGGGACTGGGGCCAACGTCCTGACTTTC | CASRPPGTGANVLTF
12 | NA | TRBJ2-7 | NA | TRBV27 | TGTGCCAGCAGTTTTTCAGGGTACGAGCAGTACTTC | CASSFSGYEQYF
19 | TRBD2 | TRBJ2-6 | NA | TRBV11-2 | TGTGCCAGCAGTCATTACGGACTAGCGGGAGGGTCTGGGGCCAACGTCCTGACTTTC | CASSHYGLAGGSGANVLTF
16 | TRBD2 | TRBJ2-1 | NA | TRBV6-1 | TGTGCCAGCAGTGAACTAGAGCGGGGTGGGGGGAATGAGCAGTTCTTC | CASSELERGGGNEQFF
13 | NA | TRBJ2-1 | NA | TRBV7-9 | TGTGCCAGCAGCCCCGACAGCAGCAATGAGCAGTTCTTC | CASSPDSSNEQFF
16 | TRBD1 | TRBJ1-4 | NA | TRBV5-1 | TGCGCCAGCAGCTTCCAGGGGGTCAGTGGTAATGAAAAACTGTTTTTT | CASSFQGVSGNEKLFF
13 | NA | TRBJ2-5 | NA | TRBV7-3 | TGTGCCAGCAGCTTAGGGACAAAAGAGACCCAGTACTTC | CASSLGTKETQYF
17 | TRBD2 | TRBJ2-2 | NA | TRBV4-3 | TGCGCCAGCAGCCAAGATGGGCTAGCGGGAGACACCGGGGAGCTGTTTTTT | CASSQDGLAGDTGELFF
15 | NA | TRBJ1-2 | NA | TRBV4-3 | TGCGCCAGCAGCCAAGGCCCAGGGTTCGGCTATGGCTACACCTTC | CASSQGPGFGYGYTF
16 | NA | TRBJ2-7 | NA | TRBV28 | TGTGCCAGCAGTTTAAACCCTCTTTCGGGAGTGTACAAGCAGTACTTC | CASSLNPLSGVYKQYF
15 | NA | TRBJ2-1 | NA | TRBV28 | TGTGCCAGCAGTTTTGCAGGGACATTCGACAATGAGCAGTTCTTC | CASSFAGTFDNEQFF
15 | NA | TRBJ2-7 | NA | TRBV5-4 | TGTGCCAGCAGCACCCCAGGGATTCTCTCCTACGAGCAGTACTTC | CASSTPGILSYEQYF
16 | TRBD1 | TRBJ1-5 | NA | TRBV7-2 | TGTGCCAGCAGCCTCGACTTCGGACAGGTTAATCAGCCCCAGCATTTT | CASSLDFGQVNQPQHF
14 | NA | TRBJ1-1 | NA | TRBV11-2 | TGTGCCAGCAGCCCGAGTTTCATGAACACTGAAGCTTTCTTT | CASSPSFMNTEAFF
16 | NA | TRBJ1-1 | NA | TRBV4-1 | TGCGCCAGCAGCCAAGAAGAGATCCGGGGGAGTACTGAAGCTTTCTTT | CASSQEEIRGSTEAFF
15 | NA | TRBJ1-1 | NA | TRBV10-2 | TGCGCCAGCAGTGACGGACAGAAAAGGAACACTGAAGCTTTCTTT | CASSDGQKRNTEAFF
14 | NA | TRBJ1-1 | NA | TRBV12-5 | TGTGCTAGTGGTTTAGACAGGTTGAATAGGGGAGCTTTCTTT | CASGLDRLNRGAFF
13 | NA | TRBJ2-5 | few | TRBV7-2 | TGTGCCAGCAGCCGTGACAACGGAGAGACCCAGTACTTC | CASSRDNGETQYF
14 | TRBD1 | TRBJ1-1 | NA | TRBV5-4 | TGTGCCAGCAGCACAGGGGACAGGGAGGCTGAAGCTTTCTTT | CASSTGDREAEAFF
15 | NA | TRBJ2-1 | NA | TRBV28 | TGTGCCAGCAACCAAAACGGCGCAGGGGAGTATGAGCAGTTCTTC | CASNQNGAGEYEQFF
16 | NA | TRBJ1-1 | few | TRBV5-6 | TGTGCCAGCAGCTTAACACGCGGAAGAAAACTCAAGGAAGCTTTCTTT | CASSLTRGRKLKEAFF
18 | TRBD1 | TRBJ2-7 | NA | TRBV19 | TGTGCCAGTAGCCCGGACAGGGAGGTGGGCCTTCTGTCCTACGAGCAGTACTTC | CASSPDREVGLLSYEQYF
14 | NA | TRBJ2-2 | once | TRBV6-5 | TGTGCCAGCCGATTAGTCCAGGGCACCGGGGAGCTGTTTTTT | CASRLVQGTGELFF
15 | NA | TRBJ2-5 | NA | TRBV9 | TGTGCCAGCAGCCCAACAGGAAAACTCCAAGAGACCCAGTACTTC | CASSPTGKLQETQYF
16 | TRBD2 | TRBJ2-7 | NA | TRBV7-9 | TGTGCCAGCAGCAAGGGGACTAGCGGGAGCCCCTACGAGCAGTACTTC | CASSKGTSGSPYEQYF
14 | TRBD1 | TRBJ1-2 | NA | TRBV5-4 | TGTGCCAGCAGCTCAGGACAGGGGGCCTATGGCTACACCTTC | CASSSGQGAYGYTF
15 | NA | TRBJ2-7 | NA | TRBV7-2 | TGTGCCAGCAGCCCGTACCCGACAGACAGCTACGAGCAGTACTTC | CASSPYPTDSYEQYF
14 | NA | TRBJ2-1 | NA | TRBV9 | TGTGCCAGCAGCCCGGAGTTGGTTGGGGCTGAGCAGTTCTTC | CASSPELVGAEQFF
15 | NA | TRBJ2-6 | NA | TRBV30 | TGTGCCTGGACTCTAAGCGGACCTGGGGCCAACGTCCTGACTTTC | CAWTLSGPGANVLTF
15 | TRBD1 | TRBJ1-5 | NA | TRBV27 | TGTGCCAGCAGGAGGGGGACAGGGGGCGATCAGCCCCAGCATTTT | CASRRGTGGDQPQHF
15 | TRBD1 | TRBJ1-2 | few | TRBV2 | TGTGCCAGCAGATACGACAGGGGGCCGGAGGGTGGCTACACCTTC | CASRYDRGPEGGYTF
13 | NA | TRBJ1-1 | NA | TRBV11-2 | TGTGCCAGCAGCTTAGTGGCGGACACTGAAGCTTTCTTT | CASSLVADTEAFF
15 | TRBD2 | TRBJ2-7 | NA | TRBV19 | TGTGCCAGTAGTACAGCGGGAGGTCCCTCCTACGAGCAGTACTTC | CASSTAGGPSYEQYF